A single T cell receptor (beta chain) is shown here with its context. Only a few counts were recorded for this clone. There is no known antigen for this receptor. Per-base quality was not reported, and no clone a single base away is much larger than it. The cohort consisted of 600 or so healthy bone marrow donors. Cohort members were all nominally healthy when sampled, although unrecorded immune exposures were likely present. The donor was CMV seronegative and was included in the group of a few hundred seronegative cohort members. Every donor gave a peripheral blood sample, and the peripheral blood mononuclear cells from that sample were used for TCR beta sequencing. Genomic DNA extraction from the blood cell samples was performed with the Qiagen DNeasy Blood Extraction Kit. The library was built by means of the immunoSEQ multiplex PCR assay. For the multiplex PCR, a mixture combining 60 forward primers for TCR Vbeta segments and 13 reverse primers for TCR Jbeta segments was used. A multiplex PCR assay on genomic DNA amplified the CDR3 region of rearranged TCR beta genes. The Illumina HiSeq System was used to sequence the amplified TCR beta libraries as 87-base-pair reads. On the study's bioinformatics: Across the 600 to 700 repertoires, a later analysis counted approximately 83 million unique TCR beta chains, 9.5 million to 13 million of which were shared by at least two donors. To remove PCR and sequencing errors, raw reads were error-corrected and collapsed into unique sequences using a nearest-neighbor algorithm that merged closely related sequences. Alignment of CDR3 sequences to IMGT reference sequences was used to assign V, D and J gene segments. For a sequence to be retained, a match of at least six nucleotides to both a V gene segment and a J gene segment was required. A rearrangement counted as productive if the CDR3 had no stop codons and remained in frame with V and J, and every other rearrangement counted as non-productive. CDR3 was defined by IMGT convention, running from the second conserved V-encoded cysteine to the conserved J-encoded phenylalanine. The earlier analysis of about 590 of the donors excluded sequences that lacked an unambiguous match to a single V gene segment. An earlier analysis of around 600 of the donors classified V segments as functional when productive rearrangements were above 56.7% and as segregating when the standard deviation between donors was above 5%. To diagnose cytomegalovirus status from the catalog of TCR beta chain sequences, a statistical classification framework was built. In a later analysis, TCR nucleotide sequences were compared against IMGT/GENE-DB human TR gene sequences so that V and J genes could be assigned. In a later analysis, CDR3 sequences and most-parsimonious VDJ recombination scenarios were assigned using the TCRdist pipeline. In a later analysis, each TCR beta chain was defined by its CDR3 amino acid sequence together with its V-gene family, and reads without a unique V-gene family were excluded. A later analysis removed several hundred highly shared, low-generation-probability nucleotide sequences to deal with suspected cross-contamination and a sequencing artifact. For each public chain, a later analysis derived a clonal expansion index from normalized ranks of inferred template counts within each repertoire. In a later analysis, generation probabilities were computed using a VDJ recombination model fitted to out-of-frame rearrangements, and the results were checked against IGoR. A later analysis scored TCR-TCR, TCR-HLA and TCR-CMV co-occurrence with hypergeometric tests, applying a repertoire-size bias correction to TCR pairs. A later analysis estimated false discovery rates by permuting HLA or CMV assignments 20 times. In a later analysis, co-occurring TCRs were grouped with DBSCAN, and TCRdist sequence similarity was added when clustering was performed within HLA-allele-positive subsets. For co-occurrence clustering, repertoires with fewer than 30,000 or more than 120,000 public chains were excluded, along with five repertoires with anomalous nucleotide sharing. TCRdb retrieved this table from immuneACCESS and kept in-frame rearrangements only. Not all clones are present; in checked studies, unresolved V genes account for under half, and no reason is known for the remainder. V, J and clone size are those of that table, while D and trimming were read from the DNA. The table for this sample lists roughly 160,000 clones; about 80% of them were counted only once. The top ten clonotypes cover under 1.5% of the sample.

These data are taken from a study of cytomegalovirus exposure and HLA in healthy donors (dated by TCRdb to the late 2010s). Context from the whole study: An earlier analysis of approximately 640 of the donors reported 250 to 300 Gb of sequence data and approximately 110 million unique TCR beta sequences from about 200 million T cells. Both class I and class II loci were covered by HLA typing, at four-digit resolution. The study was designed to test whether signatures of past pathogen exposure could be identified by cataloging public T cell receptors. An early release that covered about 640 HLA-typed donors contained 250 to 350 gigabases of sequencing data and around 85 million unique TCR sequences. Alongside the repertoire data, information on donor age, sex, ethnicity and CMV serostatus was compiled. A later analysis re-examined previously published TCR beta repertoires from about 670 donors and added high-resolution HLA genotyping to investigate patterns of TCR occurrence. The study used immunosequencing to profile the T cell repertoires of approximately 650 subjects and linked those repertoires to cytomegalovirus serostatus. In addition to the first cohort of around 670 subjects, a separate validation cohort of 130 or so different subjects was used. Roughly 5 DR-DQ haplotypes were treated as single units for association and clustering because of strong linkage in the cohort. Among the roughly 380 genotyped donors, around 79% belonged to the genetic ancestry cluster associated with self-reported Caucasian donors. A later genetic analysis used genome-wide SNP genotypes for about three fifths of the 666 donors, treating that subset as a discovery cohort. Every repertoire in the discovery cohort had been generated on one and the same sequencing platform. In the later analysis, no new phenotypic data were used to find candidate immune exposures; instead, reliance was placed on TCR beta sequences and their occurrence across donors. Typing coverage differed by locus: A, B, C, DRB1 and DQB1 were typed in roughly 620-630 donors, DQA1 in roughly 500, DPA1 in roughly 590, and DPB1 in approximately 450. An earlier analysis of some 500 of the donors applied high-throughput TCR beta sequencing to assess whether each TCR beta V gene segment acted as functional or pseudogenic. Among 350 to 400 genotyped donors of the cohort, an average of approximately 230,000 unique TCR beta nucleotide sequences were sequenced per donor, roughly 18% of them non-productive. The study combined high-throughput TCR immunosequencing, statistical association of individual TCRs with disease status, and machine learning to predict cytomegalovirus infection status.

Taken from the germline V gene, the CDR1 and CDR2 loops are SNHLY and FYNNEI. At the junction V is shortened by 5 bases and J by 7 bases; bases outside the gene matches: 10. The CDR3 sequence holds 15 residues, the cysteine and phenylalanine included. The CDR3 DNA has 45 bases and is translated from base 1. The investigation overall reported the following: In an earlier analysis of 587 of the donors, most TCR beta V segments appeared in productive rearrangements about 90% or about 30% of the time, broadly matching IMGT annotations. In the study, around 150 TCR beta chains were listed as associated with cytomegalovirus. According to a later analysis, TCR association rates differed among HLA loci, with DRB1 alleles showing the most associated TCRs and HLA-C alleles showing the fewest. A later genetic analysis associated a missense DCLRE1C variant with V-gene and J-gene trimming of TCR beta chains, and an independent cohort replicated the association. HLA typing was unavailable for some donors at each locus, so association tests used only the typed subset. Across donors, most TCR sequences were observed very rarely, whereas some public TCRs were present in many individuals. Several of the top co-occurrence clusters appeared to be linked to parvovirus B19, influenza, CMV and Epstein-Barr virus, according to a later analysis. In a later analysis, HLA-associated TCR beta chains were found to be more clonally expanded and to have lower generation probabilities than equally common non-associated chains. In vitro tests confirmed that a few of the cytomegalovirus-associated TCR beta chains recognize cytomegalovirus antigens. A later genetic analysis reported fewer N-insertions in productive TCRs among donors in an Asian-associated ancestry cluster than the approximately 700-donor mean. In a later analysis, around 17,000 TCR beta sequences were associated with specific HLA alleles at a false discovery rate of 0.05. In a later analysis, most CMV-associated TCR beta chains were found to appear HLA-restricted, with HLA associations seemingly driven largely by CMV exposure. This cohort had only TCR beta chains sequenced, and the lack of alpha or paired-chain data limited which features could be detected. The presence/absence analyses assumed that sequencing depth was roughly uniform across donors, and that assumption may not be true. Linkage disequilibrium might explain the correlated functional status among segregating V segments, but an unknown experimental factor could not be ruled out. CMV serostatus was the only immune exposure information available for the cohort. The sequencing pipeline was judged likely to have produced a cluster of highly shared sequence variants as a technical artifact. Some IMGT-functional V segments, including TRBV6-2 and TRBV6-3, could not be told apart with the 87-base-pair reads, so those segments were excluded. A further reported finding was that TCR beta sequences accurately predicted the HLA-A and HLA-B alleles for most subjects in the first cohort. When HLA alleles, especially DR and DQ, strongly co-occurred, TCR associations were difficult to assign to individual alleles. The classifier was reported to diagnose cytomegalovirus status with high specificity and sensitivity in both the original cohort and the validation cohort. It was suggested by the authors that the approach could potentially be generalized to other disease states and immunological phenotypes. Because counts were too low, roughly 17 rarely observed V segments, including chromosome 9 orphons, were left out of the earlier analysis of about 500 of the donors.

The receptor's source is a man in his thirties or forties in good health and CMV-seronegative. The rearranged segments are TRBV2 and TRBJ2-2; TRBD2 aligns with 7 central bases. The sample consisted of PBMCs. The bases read TGTGCCAGCAGTAAAACCACTAGCGTAGGCGGGGAGCTGTTTTTT. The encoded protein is CASSKTTSVGGELFF.